Included here is one T cell receptor (beta chain) sequence, with context. The data are from a study of blood T cell repertoires in COVID-19. On the study more broadly: Acute-phase and convalescent COVID-19 samples originated in the United States, Italy and Spain. In each case, the material was cDNA or gDNA derived from T cells, B-cell-depleted T cells, or PBMCs.

Per the germline V gene, CDR1 is LGHDT and CDR2 is YNNKEL (reference sequence). Deletions cut 4 bases from V and 4 bases from J, with 11 bases between. The CDR3 has 14 amino acids. Original analysis: Cell counts per sample came from amplifying reference gene primers. Clones were read by immunoSEQ multiplex PCR, and TCRdb kept only the in-frame ones, dropping some. That table gives V, J and clone size, and the DNA gave D and trimming. The sample has fewer than 150,000 clones, 85% seen once. The sample was peripheral blood. The chain recombines TRBV3-1 (or the pseudogene TRBV3-2) with TRBJ1-3; D possibly corresponds to TRBD1 (6 bases). This clonotype was obtained from a middle-aged man with acute or convalescent COVID-19. CDR3 loop: CASSPRDMGNTIYF. CDR3 sequence (DNA): TGTGCCAGCAGCCCACGGGACATGGGAAACACCATATATTTT.